The next 10 T cell receptor beta chains were all read from a single sample in a study of T cell responses to AZD1222 COVID-19 vaccine. Only in-frame clones appear in the TCRdb table, and some are missing; sequencing was by immunoSEQ multiplex PCR. There are 150,000 to 200,000 clones in the sample; roughly nine tenths occur only once, and roughly 1.7% lies in the top ten. This specimen consisted of peripheral blood, obtained on day 0 of AZD1222 vaccination. Source of these receptors: an adult in good health.

The V call is TRBV6-1, the J call TRBJ1-2, with 7 bases lining up with TRBD1. Germline lookup yields CDR1 MNHNS and CDR2 SASEGT. V dropped 2 bases and J dropped 1; count of bases not matched to a gene: 4. The CDR3 covers 15 residues. Here the CDR3 reads CASSEPGQINYGYTF. CDR3 in DNA: TGTGCCAGCAGTGAACCGGGACAGATTAACTATGGCTACACCTTC.

The V and J genes are TRBV9 and TRBJ2-2, with D perhaps matching TRBD1 or TRBD2 (5 bases each). This CDR3 is built from 17 residues. Trimming removed 4 bases at V and 7 bases at J, with 23 bases between. Germline CDR1 reads SGDLS; CDR2 reads YYNGEE. This chain's CDR3 is CASSLGVGGDPFGELFF. The CDR3 nucleotides are TGTGCCAGCAGCCTTGGGGTTGGTGGGGACCCTTTCGGGGAGCTGTTTTTT.

The gene calls are TRBV29-1 and TRBJ1-2; no reliable D call. The CDR3 totals 13 residues. Trimming took 4 bases from V and 2 from J, leaving 11 bases between them. Germline lookup yields CDR1 SQVTM and CDR2 ANQGSEA. The CDR3 reads CSVGGSTNYGYTF. Written as DNA, the CDR3 is TGCAGCGTTGGCGGGAGCACGAACTATGGCTACACCTTC. Full variable domain (rest looked up from reference TRBV29-1 and TRBJ1-2): SAVISQKPSRDICQRGTSLTIQCQVDSQVTMMFWYRQQPGQSLTLIATANQGSEATYESGFVIDKFPISRPNLTFSTLTVSNMSPEDSSIYLCSVGGSTNYGYTFGSGTRLTVV.

The CDR3 region is CASSLDRVGDGYTF. The CDR3 coding sequence is TGTGCCAGCAGCCTCGACAGGGTTGGAGATGGCTACACCTTC. The genes are TRBV14 and TRBJ1-2, with 7 bases lining up with TRBD1. The CDR3 extends over 14 amino acids. Looked up from germline, CDR1 is SGHDN and CDR2 is FVKESK. J was trimmed by 6 bases and V by 4 bases; bases with no gene match: 8.

The V and J genes are TRBV19 and TRBJ2-5; D might be TRBD1 (6 bases). Trimming took 5 bases from V and 2 from J, leaving 12 bases between them. Germline CDR1 is LNHDA and CDR2 is SQIVND (reference sequence). The CDR3 runs to 14 residues. The CDR3 loop reads CASSPTGGQETQYF. CDR3 in DNA: TGTGCCAGTAGTCCGACAGGAGGTCAAGAGACCCAGTACTTC.

The chain carries TRBV18 and TRBJ1-1; D is possibly TRBD1 (5 bases). The germline CDR1 and CDR2 sequences are KGHSH and LQKENI. The V end was cut by 4 bases, the J end by 7 bases, with 13 bases between. The CDR3 consists of 13 residues. Here the CDR3 reads CASSLREISEAFF. The CDR3 DNA reads as TGTGCCAGCTCACTCAGGGAAATAAGTGAAGCTTTCTTT. The full variable domain, with the rest looked up from reference TRBV18 and TRBJ1-1, is NAGVMQNPRHLVRRRGQEARLRCSPMKGHSHVYWYRQLPEEGLKFMVYLQKENIIDESGMPKERFSAEFPKEGPSILRIQQVVRGDSAAYFCASSLREISEAFFGQGTRLTVV.

This clone showed up just once. This chain uses TRBV5-1 with TRBJ2-1; a weak D match, TRBD2 (6 bases). V was cut by 0 bases and J by 9 bases, with 19 bases left in between. The CDR3 has 16 amino acids. Per germline, CDR1 SGHRS and CDR2 YFSETQ. CDR3 in amino acids: CASSLALATTPFEQFF. In DNA form, the CDR3 reads TGCGCCAGCAGCTTGGCCCTAGCGACAACCCCATTTGAGCAGTTCTTC.

The V and J genes are TRBV29-1 and TRBJ1-5, with D perhaps matching TRBD1 (5 bases). CDR3 length: 11 residues. Trimming removed 6 bases at V and 10 bases at J, with 13 bases between. Germline V gives CDR1 SQVTM, CDR2 ANQGSEA. This CDR3 reads CSVPARDPQHF. The CDR3 DNA is TGCAGCGTCCCCGCAAGGGACCCCCAGCATTTT.

The rearrangement joins TRBV7-2 to TRBJ2-2; D is unresolved. The CDR3 is 15 amino acids. Germline loops: CDR1 SGHTA, CDR2 FQGNSA. The V end was cut by 4 bases, the J end by 0 bases, with 9 bases between. The CDR3 DNA sequence: TGTGCCAGCAGCTCCCCTGGACCGAACACCGGGGAGCTGTTTTTT. Protein sequence: CASSSPGPNTGELFF.

The gene calls are TRBV9 and TRBJ1-4; no reliable D call. Trimming removed 4 bases from V and 2 bases from J, with 12 bases in between. CDR1 SGDLS and CDR2 YYNGEE come from the germline V gene. This CDR3 is 15 amino acids long. In DNA, the CDR3 is TGTGCCAGCAGCCTCTCGGAAGGGACTAATGAAAAACTGTTTTTT. This gives the protein CASSLSEGTNEKLFF.